The clone carrying this TCR beta chain was recorded a few times. The antigen remains undetermined. The CDR3 runs to 13 residues. The V end lost 0 bases, the J end lost 2 bases, and 8 bases lay between the germline ends. From germline, CDR1 is SQVTM and CDR2 ANQGSEA. This entry belongs to a study of post-analysis software for immune sequencing data. On the study more broadly: Included among the disease courses, which were recorded for the cohort, were relapsing-remitting, secondary progressive and progressive-relapsing multiple sclerosis. Study-wide points: F-measure co-clustering was strong for batch-matched samples. For normalized Chao1 diversity, multiple sclerosis patients scored significantly lower than controls did. Patients carried roughly 5 TRBV segments more frequently than controls did, and TRBV5-6, TRBV5-1 and TRBV20-1 were among them.

Built from TCR beta cDNA, the libraries had unique molecular identifiers in them. From the PCR reads, TCRdb called clonotypes with MiXCR, one entry per CDR3 protein. The sample includes more than 450,000 distinct CDR3 sequences, roughly 40% of them seen just once. The receptor was isolated from a girl aged 10 to 17 with multiple sclerosis. The chain joins TRBV29-1 to TRBJ2-7; D is undetermined. The source material was blood. Written as DNA, the CDR3 is TGCAGCGTTGAAGATTCATACCCCTACGAGCAGTACTTC. The encoded protein is CSVEDSYPYEQYF.